Sequencing of this T cell receptor beta chain was carried out in a study of cytomegalovirus exposure and HLA in healthy donors. A note on this clone: The antigen remains unidentified.

PCR was performed using 60 Vbeta and 13 Jbeta primers. Profiled with immunoSEQ multiplex PCR; TCRdb holds only in-frame clones, not every one. Its listing shows under 150,000 clones. Regarding the study as a whole: Common viral pathogens (according to a later analysis) appeared linked to several of the most significant clusters. Altogether, about 160 TCR beta chains were recorded as cytomegalovirus-associated. Association of around 17,000 TCR beta sequences with HLA alleles was found at 0.05 false discovery rate in a later analysis. As confirmed in vitro, a few CMV-associated chains were specific for CMV antigens.

The sequencing sample was made of PBMCs. The sequence was obtained from a woman aged 60-75 years in good health and CMV-seronegative.

The CDR3 region is CASSWGDRRNYGYTF. CDR3 nucleotide sequence: TGTGCCAGCAGCTGGGGGGACAGACGTAACTATGGCTACACCTTC. V is TRBV5-8 and J is TRBJ1-2; TRBD1 agrees at 7 bases. CDR3 length equals 15 residues. Germline V lookup: CDR1 SGHTS, CDR2 YDEGEE. Germline trimming cut 3 bases from V and 1 base from J; bases unmatched to any gene: 6.